This T cell receptor beta chain was observed in a study of blood T cells in healthy people across ages. Concerning this clonotype: Its antigen is as yet unknown.

PCR was performed a second time for roughly 7 to 11 cycles using a sample-barcoded 5' primer and a J-beta primer mix. Every molecule of cDNA carried a tag from a template-switch adaptor with 12 random nucleotides. Via MiXCR, TCRdb re-called the 5' RACE reads, giving one row per CDR3 protein. Of approximately 400,000 distinct CDR3 sequences in the sample, about 49% are singletons; the top ten hold 45% to 60%. General observations from the study: One million T cells yielded diversity estimates that were considered underestimates. Strong correlation existed between TCR beta diversity and naive T cell percentage. Unknown CMV status may confound age-related changes in expanded clones.

V shed 8 bases and J shed 0 bases, with 17 bases lying between them. Germline values: CDR1 MNHEY, CDR2 SVGEGT. The length of the CDR3 is 17 residues. The origin of this receptor is a man aged 60 to 69 in good health. Sequencing used blood. V is TRBV6-2 or TRBV6-3 and J is TRBJ2-6; perhaps TRBD2 as D (5 bases). The CDR3 sequence is CASRPYSRVSGANVLTF. The CDR3 DNA sequence: TGTGCCAGCCGCCCCTATTCGCGGGTCTCTGGGGCCAACGTCCTGACTTTC.